This entry lists 11 T cell receptor beta chains sequenced from one sample in a study of cytomegalovirus exposure and HLA in healthy donors. Assay used: immunoSEQ multiplex PCR; TCRdb lists only in-frame clones, some missing. The sample carries roughly 140,000 clones, around 86% recorded once. The sample was PBMCs. These receptors originate from a man aged 18 to 30 in good health and CMV-seropositive.

The chain carries TRBV5-1 and TRBJ2-7; a weak D match, TRBD1 (6 bases). The CDR3 totals 15 residues. Between the trimmed V and J ends, which lost 6 bases and 5 bases, there was a span of 21 bases. In germline, CDR1 is SGHRS, CDR2 YFSETQ. The CDR3 DNA sequence: TGCGCCAGCACGTCCCAGGGGTTTGCGAGCCACGAGCAGTACTTC. It specifies CASTSQGFASHEQYF.

V and J are TRBV27 and TRBJ2-1, with D perhaps TRBD1 (7 bases). The CDR3 extends over 12 amino acids. Deletions cut 6 bases from V and 8 bases from J, with 11 bases between. The germline CDR1 and CDR2 sequences are MNHEY and SMNVEV (reference sequence). CDR3 amino acids: CASRGGGDEQFF. The CDR3 nucleotides are TGTGCCAGCAGAGGAGGGGGCGATGAGCAGTTCTTC.

V is TRBV6-1 and J is TRBJ2-5, with 7 bases identical to TRBD2. V lost 7 bases and J lost 5; bases outside the gene matches: 7. CDR3 length: 13 amino acids. Germline assignment: CDR1 MNHNS and CDR2 SASEGT. The CDR3 sequence is CASNPGGRETQYF. DNA for the CDR3: TGTGCCAGCAACCCCGGGGGGAGGGAGACCCAGTACTTC.

Turning to this clone: The sample holds other DNA sequences that translate to the same CDR3. The chain employs TRBV7-9 and TRBJ1-2; 7 bases are shared with TRBD1. This CDR3 has 14 amino acids. V lost 3 bases and J lost 5; bases outside the gene matches: 6. Germline lookup yields CDR1 SEHNR and CDR2 FQNEAQ (reference sequence). The CDR3 coding sequence is TGTGCCAGCAGCTTGGGGGACAGCGTATATGGCTACACCTTC. Protein product: CASSLGDSVYGYTF.

A few counts support this clone. V and J are TRBV5-6 and TRBJ1-2, with TRBD1 identical over 7 bases. After removal of 4 bases from V and 0 bases from J, the junction contained 15 bases not matched to a gene. CDR3 length equals 18 residues. Looked up from germline, CDR1 is SGHDT and CDR2 is YYEEEE. The CDR3, as DNA: TGTGCCAGCAGCAAGATGGAATTTAGGACAGGTCCTAACTATGGCTACACCTTC. Translated: CASSKMEFRTGPNYGYTF.

The chain recombines TRBV11-2 with TRBJ2-3; D unclear. V was clipped by 5 bases and J by 5 bases, with 8 bases between them. The CDR3 has 12 amino acids. CDR1 and CDR2 (germline): SGHAT, FQNNGV. Here the CDR3 reads CASSLLRDTQYF. The CDR3, as DNA: TGTGCCAGCAGCCTCCTACGAGATACGCAGTATTTT.

This sequence joins TRBV21-1 and TRBJ2-7; TRBD2 reflects the table's D call only, with no check against the DNA. TRBV21-1 is listed as a pseudogene. The CDR3 covers 13 residues. CDR3 region: CARGGAVPYEQYF. CDR3 nucleotide sequence: TGTGCCCGAGGCGGGGCAGTGCCCTACGAGCAGTACTTC.

The gene calls are TRBV5-6 and TRBJ2-7, with TRBD1 identical over 7 bases. Germline CDR1 and CDR2: SGHDT and YYEEEE. V was clipped by 4 bases and J by 2 bases; unmatched bases: 3. The CDR3 is made up of 13 amino acids. The CDR3 DNA reads TGTGCCAGCAGCCCTGGGACAGCCTACGAGCAGTACTTC. Protein sequence: CASSPGTAYEQYF.

This clone was counted once. V usage is TRBV6-5 and J usage is TRBJ1-1, with D tentatively TRBD1 (6 bases). The germline gives CDR1 MNHEY, CDR2 SVGAGI. V lost 2 bases, J lost 3 bases, and 10 bases lay in between. CDR3 size: 14 residues. CDR3 bases: TGTGCCAGCAGTTACGGGGGCAGGGACACTGAAGCTTTCTTT. Translated, it gives CASSYGGRDTEAFF.

The chain employs TRBV6-5 and TRBJ2-5; no definite D call. This CDR3 contains 14 residues. Germline CDR1 reads MNHEY; CDR2 reads SVGAGI. The V and J ends lost 7 bases and 5 bases respectively, with 17 bases between them. CDR3 nucleotides: TGTGCCAGCACCCCCCACGGAGTCGGGGAGACCCAGTACTTC. Protein sequence: CASTPHGVGETQYF.

The CDR3 region has the DNA TGTGCCAGCAGCCCCCCCCAGACAGGGGTCTACAATGAGCAGTTCTTC. This gives the protein CASSPPQTGVYNEQFF. This sequence joins TRBV14 and TRBJ2-1, with 8 bases lining up with TRBD1. Trimming cost V 4 bases and J 3 bases; bases outside gene matches: 8. In germline, CDR1 is SGHDN, CDR2 FVKESK. The CDR3 covers 16 residues. Complete variable domain (other parts from reference TRBV14 and TRBJ2-1): EAGVTQFPSHSVIEKGQTVTLRCDPISGHDNLYWYRRVMGKEIKFLLHFVKESKQDESGMPNNRFLAERTGGTYSTLKVQPAELEDSGVYFCASSPPQTGVYNEQFFGPGTRLTVL.